This record looks at one TCR beta chain sequence and its context. The same CDR3 is also encoded by other DNA sequences in this sample. Followed longitudinally, the Seattle patients had been enrolled during active infection. In the authors' methods: Reference gene primer amplification yielded estimated nucleated cell counts. TCRdb's table, derived via immunoSEQ multiplex PCR, lists solely in-frame clones and lacks some. The V and J calls and clone size were taken over from that table, and D and trimming were inferred from the DNA. The sample gives roughly 200,000 clones, 85% to 90% of which show up once; 15% to 20% is in the top ten. This sample is drawn from a study of blood T cell repertoires in COVID-19. Looking at the study overall: From the United States, Italy and Spain came samples of acute and convalescent COVID-19. T cells, B-cell-depleted T cells, or PBMCs provided the cDNA or gDNA that served as material.

The V and J ends lost 4 bases and 4 bases, in that order; junction bases with no gene match: 4. The CDR3 totals 15 residues. Germline-derived CDR1 and CDR2 are SGHRS and YFSETQ. The sample consisted of peripheral blood. V and J are TRBV5-1 and TRBJ2-1, with 11 bases aligning to TRBD2. This receptor was obtained from a person aged 65-85 years with COVID-19, enrolled during active disease. DNA for the CDR3: TGCGCCAGCAGCCTTACTAGCGGGAGTTACAATGAGCAGTTCTTC. Translated, it gives CASSLTSGSYNEQFF.